This TCR beta chain is from a study of T cell responses to AZD1222 COVID-19 vaccine. Study outcomes and limitations: Nearly half of unique spike-specific TCRs reportedly avoided B.1.351 and B.1.1.7 mutated regions. Donors were largely white British and mainly female; clonal diversity was possibly underestimated. Dominant CD4 TCR responses targeted spike regions 160-218 and 743-854.

The data were produced by immunoSEQ multiplex PCR, yet TCRdb's version contains in-frame clones alone and is incomplete. The sample yields about 110,000 clones, approximately 90% seen once. The CDR3 runs 14 residues. Germline V gives CDR1 SGHNT, CDR2 YYREEE (reference sequence). V was clipped by 2 bases and J by 0 bases, with 8 bases between them. On this clone itself: The antigen is undetermined.

The chain uses TRBV5-4 and TRBJ1-1; D is ambiguous. This clonotype was sampled from an adult in good health. The source material was peripheral blood, sampled on day 0 of MenACWY control vaccination. The DNA of the CDR3 is TGTGCCAGCAGCTTCGGGTTTATGAACACTGAAGCTTTCTTT. Its translation is CASSFGFMNTEAFF.